Below are 5 T cell receptor beta chains sequenced from a single sample in a study of OX40 agonist ivuxolimab in advanced cancers. This table comes from immunoSEQ multiplex PCR, and its TCRdb copy is limited to in-frame clones, with some not included. This table holds more than 80,000 clones, approximately 93% found once. The sample here was CD4+ or CD8+ T cells sorted from blood, taken in a trial of the OX40 agonist ivuxolimab. The receptors stem from an adult with an advanced solid tumor such as melanoma, head and neck, liver or kidney cancer.

J is TRBJ1-2 and V is TRBV28; D is perhaps TRBD1 (5 bases). CDR1 is MDHEN, CDR2 SYDVKM, per germline. This CDR3 spans 13 amino acids. V lost 7 bases and J lost 4, with 13 bases in between. CDR3 in DNA: TGTGCCAGCATCTCCCGCGGGGGCTATGGCTACACCTTC. Residues: CASISRGGYGYTF.

This chain links TRBV28 with TRBJ1-3; D perhaps matches TRBD1 (6 bases). Germline loops: CDR1 MDHEN, CDR2 SYDVKM. Between the trimmed V and J ends, which lost 8 bases and 2 bases, there was a span of 16 bases. CDR3 length: 15 residues. CDR3 DNA: TGTGCCAGCGGCCTTCCCCCAGGGGCTGGAAACACCATATATTTT. It codes for CASGLPPGAGNTIYF.

The V and J genes are TRBV4-3 and TRBJ2-1; a possible D gene is TRBD2 (5 bases). Germline-derived CDR1 and CDR2 are LGHNA and YSLEER. This CDR3 contains 13 residues. Trimming removed 0 bases at V and 15 bases at J, with 15 bases between. In nucleotides, the CDR3 is TGCGCCAGCAGCCAAGAGGTGGGGAGAGCCCGGTTCTTC. Protein product: CASSQEVGRARFF.

The chain joins TRBV11-2 to TRBJ2-5; D is uncertain. V was trimmed by 4 bases and J by 0 bases, leaving 9 bases between them. Looked up from germline, CDR1 is SGHAT and CDR2 is FQNNGV. The CDR3 is made up of 14 amino acids. CDR3 sequence (DNA): TGTGCCAGCAGCTCCCGACCCTACCAAGAGACCCAGTACTTC. Encoded protein: CASSSRPYQETQYF.

The rearrangement joins TRBV9 to TRBJ1-2; D unclear. Germline V lookup: CDR1 SGDLS, CDR2 YYNGEE. This CDR3 is built from 13 residues. The V and J ends lost 0 bases and 3 bases respectively, with 6 bases between them. The CDR3 region is CASSVGGDYGYTF. Written as DNA, the CDR3 is TGTGCCAGCAGCGTAGGCGGGGACTATGGCTACACCTTC. Drawing the rest from reference TRBV9 and TRBJ1-2, the complete variable domain is DSGVTQTPKHLITATGQRVTLRCSPRSGDLSVYWYQQSLDQGLQFLIQYYNGEERAKGNILERFSAQQFPDLHSELNLSSLELGDSALYFCASSVGGDYGYTFGSGTRLTVV.